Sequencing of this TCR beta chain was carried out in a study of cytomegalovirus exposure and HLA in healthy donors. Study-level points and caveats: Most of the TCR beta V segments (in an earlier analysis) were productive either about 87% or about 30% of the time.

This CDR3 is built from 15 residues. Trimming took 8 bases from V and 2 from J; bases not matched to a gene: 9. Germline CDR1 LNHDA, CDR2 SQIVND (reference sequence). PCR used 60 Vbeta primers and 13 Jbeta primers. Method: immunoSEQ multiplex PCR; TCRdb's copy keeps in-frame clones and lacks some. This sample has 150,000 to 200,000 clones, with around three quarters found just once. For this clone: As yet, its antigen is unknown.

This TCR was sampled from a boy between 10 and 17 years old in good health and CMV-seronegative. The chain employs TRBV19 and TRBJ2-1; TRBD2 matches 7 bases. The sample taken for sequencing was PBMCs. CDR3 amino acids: CASSKAGATYNEQFF. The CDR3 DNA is TGTGCCAGTTCTAAGGCGGGAGCCACCTACAATGAGCAGTTCTTC.